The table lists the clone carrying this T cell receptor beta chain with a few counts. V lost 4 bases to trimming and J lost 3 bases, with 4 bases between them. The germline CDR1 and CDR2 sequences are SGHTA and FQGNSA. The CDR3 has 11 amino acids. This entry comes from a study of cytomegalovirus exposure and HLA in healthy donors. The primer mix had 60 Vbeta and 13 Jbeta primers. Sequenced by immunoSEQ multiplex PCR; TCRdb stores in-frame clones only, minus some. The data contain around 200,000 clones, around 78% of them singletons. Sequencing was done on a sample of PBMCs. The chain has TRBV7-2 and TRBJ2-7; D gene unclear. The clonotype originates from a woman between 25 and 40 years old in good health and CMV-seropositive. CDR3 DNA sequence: TGTGCCAGCAGCTCTTACTACGAGCAGTACTTC. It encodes CASSSYYEQYF.